Below are 10 T cell receptor beta chains sequenced from a single sample in a study of cytomegalovirus exposure and HLA in healthy donors. The protocol was immunoSEQ multiplex PCR, while the TCRdb copy is restricted to in-frame clones and leaves out a portion. The table has 100,000 to 150,000 clones, 70% to 90% seen once; the top ten hold less than 2%. Input material: PBMCs. Receptors were obtained from a woman younger than 35 in good health and CMV-seronegative.

On this clone: Other nucleotide sequences from this sample produce the same CDR3. The J gene is TRBJ2-1, the V gene TRBV10-3; 9 nucleotides match TRBD2. CDR1 ENHRY and CDR2 SYGVKD come from the germline V gene. The J segment lost 8 bases and the V segment lost 0 bases, leaving 5 bases of the junction unmatched. CDR3 length: 15 residues. The DNA for the CDR3 is TGTGCCATCAGTGAGTCAACTAGCGGGTCTTATGAGCAGTTCTTC. Translated: CAISESTSGSYEQFF.

This clone was recorded a few times. V gene TRBV28 combines with J gene TRBJ2-7; 14 nucleotides line up with TRBD2. The CDR3 has 19 amino acids. CDR1 and CDR2 (germline): MDHEN, SYDVKM. The trim removed 5 bases at V and 2 bases at J, leaving 14 bases unmatched. CDR3 residues: CASSGLPGLAGDFTYEQYF. DNA for the CDR3: TGTGCCAGCAGTGGCCTACCGGGACTAGCGGGGGATTTCACCTACGAGCAGTACTTC. Full variable domain (missing parts from reference TRBV28 and TRBJ2-7): DVKVTQSSRYLVKRTGEKVFLECVQDMDHENMFWYRQDPGLGLRLIYFSYDVKMKEKGDIPEGYSVSREKKERFSLILESASTNQTSMYLCASSGLPGLAGDFTYEQYFGPGTRLTVT.

CDR3 region: CASSLRTSGGVNTGELFF. The CDR3 DNA sequence: TGTGCCAGCAGCTTACGGACTAGCGGGGGGGTGAACACCGGGGAGCTGTTTTTT. The V gene is TRBV7-9, the J gene TRBJ2-2, with 15 bases matching TRBD2. Per the germline V gene, CDR1 is SEHNR and CDR2 is FQNEAQ (reference sequence). CDR3 length equals 18 residues. V lost 2 bases and J lost 1; bases outside the gene matches: 2. Based on the CDR3 plus reference TRBV7-9 and TRBJ2-2, the full variable domain is DTGVSQNPRHKITKRGQNVTFRCDPISEHNRLYWYRQTLGQGPEFLTYFQNEAQLEKSRLLSDRFSAERPKGSFSTLEIQRTEQGDSAMYLCASSLRTSGGVNTGELFFGEGSRLTVL.

This chain uses TRBV29-1 with TRBJ1-3; D ambiguous. Germline CDR1 and CDR2: SQVTM and ANQGSEA. The CDR3 length is 11 residues. CDR3 amino acids: CAGGPGNTIYF. Written as DNA, the CDR3 is TGCGCGGGAGGGCCCGGAAACACCATATATTTT.

This clone occurred once. V and J are TRBV7-2 and TRBJ2-7, with TRBD1 identical over 7 bases. The CDR3 extends over 14 amino acids. Looked up from germline, CDR1 is SGHTA and CDR2 is FQGNSA. Germline trimming cut 5 bases from V and 4 bases from J; bases unmatched to any gene: 8. CDR3 sequence (DNA): TGTGCCAGCAGCACTAGGGACAGCCCTTACGAGCAGTACTTC. This encodes CASSTRDSPYEQYF.

This clone appeared once. As DNA, the CDR3 is TGTGCCAGCAGCTTAGGTAGAGTCGTCGGGACATATCGCTACGAGCAGTACTTC. Translating gives CASSLGRVVGTYRYEQYF. The J gene is TRBJ2-7, the V gene TRBV11-2; perhaps TRBD1 as D (6 bases). This CDR3 has 18 amino acids. V dropped 1 base and J dropped 3 bases, with 22 bases sitting between them. Germline V gene data show CDR1 as SGHAT and CDR2 as FQNNGV.

The chain recombines TRBV6-1 with TRBJ2-6; weak D call: TRBD1 (6 bases). V lost 8 bases to trimming and J lost 1 base, with 12 bases between them. The CDR3 contains 15 residues. From germline, CDR1 is MNHNS and CDR2 SASEGT. The CDR3 loop is CASAARGSGANVLTF. CDR3 in DNA: TGTGCCAGCGCAGCAAGGGGGTCTGGGGCCAACGTCCTGACTTTC.

Only a few counts were recorded for this clone. The CDR3 sequence is CASSSPGGHEQFF. The CDR3 DNA follows: TGCGCCAGCAGCTCCCCGGGGGGCCATGAGCAGTTCTTC. The V call is TRBV5-1, the J call TRBJ2-1; D possibly corresponds to TRBD2 (7 bases). The CDR3 is made up of 13 amino acids. Germline CDR1 is SGHRS and CDR2 is YFSETQ. V lost 3 bases, J lost 8 bases, and 12 bases lay in between. Drawing the rest from reference TRBV5-1 and TRBJ2-1, the complete variable domain is KAGVTQTPRYLIKTRGQQVTLSCSPISGHRSVSWYQQTPGQGLQFLFEYFSETQRNKGNFPGRFSGRQFSNSRSEMNVSTLELGDSALYLCASSSPGGHEQFFGPGTRLTVL.

The rearrangement links TRBV5-1 to TRBJ1-1; D not resolved. The ends were cut back, 4 bases at V and 5 bases at J, with 15 bases in the middle. The V gene's germline CDR1 is SGHRS and CDR2 YFSETQ. CDR3 size: 14 residues. CDR3 in amino acids: CASSQNTAGTEAFF. CDR3 nucleotides: TGCGCCAGCAGCCAGAATACGGCGGGGACTGAAGCTTTCTTT.

CDR3 in DNA: TGTGCCAGCAGTCACCTATATAGGGGCTCCTACAATGAGCAGTTCTTC. This encodes CASSHLYRGSYNEQFF. The V call is TRBV7-6, the J call TRBJ2-1; tentatively, D is TRBD1 (5 bases). CDR1 and CDR2 from the germline V gene are SGHVS and FNYEAQ. V lost 6 bases and J 0 bases, leaving 15 bases between the germline ends. CDR3 length: 16 residues.